The sequence of this T cell receptor beta chain was determined in a study of chemoradiotherapy in HPV16-positive cancers. Overall study findings and caveats: Non-HPV-specific T cells did not expand in tumors during treatment, whereas candidate HPV-specific clones and E7-related motifs did.

CDR3 length: 15 residues. J was trimmed by 4 bases and V by 6 bases; bases with no gene match: 8. The germline V gene encodes CDR1 MNHNY and CDR2 SVGAGI (reference sequence). Turning to this clone: Its specificity is unknown.

TCRdb keeps only in-frame clones here, not all; method: immunoSEQ multiplex PCR. The profile shows about 10,000 clones, 65% to 80% of them singletons. The sequence came from a human donor with HPV-associated anogenital cancer. This specimen was tumor tissue, taken from a patient who underwent chemoradiotherapy. The J gene is TRBJ2-3, the V gene TRBV6-6; TRBD1 agrees at 9 bases. The CDR3 is CASSRTGGRADTQYF. The CDR3 bases are TGTGCCAGCAGCCGCACAGGGGGCAGGGCAGATACGCAGTATTTT.